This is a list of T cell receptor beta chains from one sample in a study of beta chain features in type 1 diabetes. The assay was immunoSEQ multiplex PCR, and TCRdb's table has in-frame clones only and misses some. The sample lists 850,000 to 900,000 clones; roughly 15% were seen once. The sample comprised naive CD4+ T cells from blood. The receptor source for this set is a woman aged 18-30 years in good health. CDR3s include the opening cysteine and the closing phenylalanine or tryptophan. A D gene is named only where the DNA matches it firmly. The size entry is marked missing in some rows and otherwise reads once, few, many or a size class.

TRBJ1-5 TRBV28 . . CASSGGGQPQHF TGTGCCAGCAGTGGGGGAGGTCAGCCCCAGCATTTT
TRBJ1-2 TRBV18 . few CASSPSRYDSNYGYTF TGTGCCAGCTCACCAAGCAGATACGATTCTAACTATGGCTACACCTTC
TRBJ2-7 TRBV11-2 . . CASSLVGSPREQYF TGTGCCAGCAGCTTAGTTGGCAGCCCTCGCGAGCAGTACTTC
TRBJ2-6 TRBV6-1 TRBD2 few CATGAGAGANVLTF TGTGCCACCGGGGCGGGAGCAGGGGCCAACGTCCTGACTTTC
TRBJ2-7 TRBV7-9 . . CASSSQPGRAYEQYF TGTGCCAGCAGCTCACAGCCGGGACGAGCCTACGAGCAGTACTTC
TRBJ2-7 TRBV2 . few CASILGSSGEQYF TGTGCCAGCATCTTAGGATCGTCGGGCGAGCAGTACTTC
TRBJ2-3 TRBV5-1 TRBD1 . CASSLTGEGGLVTDTQYF TGCGCCAGCAGCTTGACAGGGGAAGGTGGTTTGGTCACAGATACGCAGTATTTT
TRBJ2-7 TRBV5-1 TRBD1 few CASSWGQAYEQYF TGCGCCAGCAGCTGGGGACAGGCCTACGAGCAGTACTTC
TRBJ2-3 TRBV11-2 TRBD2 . CASSLDGASGRSTDTQYF TGTGCCAGCAGCTTAGATGGGGCTAGCGGAAGAAGCACAGATACGCAGTATTTT
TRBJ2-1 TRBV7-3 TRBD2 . CASSSRSGRDYNEQFF TGTGCCAGCAGCTCCCGCAGCGGGAGGGATTACAATGAGCAGTTCTTC
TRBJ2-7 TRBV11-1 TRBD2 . CASSFFSGSSYEQYF TGTGCCAGCAGCTTTTTCAGCGGGAGCTCCTACGAGCAGTACTTC
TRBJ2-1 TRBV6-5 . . CASSYSYNEQFF TGTGCCAGCAGTTACAGCTACAATGAGCAGTTCTTC
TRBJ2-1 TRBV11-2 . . CASSPSGKQFF TGTGCCAGCAGCCCCTCGGGAAAGCAGTTCTTC
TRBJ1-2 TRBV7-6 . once CASSPRGRRGGYTF TGTGCCAGCAGCCCGAGAGGTCGGCGAGGAGGCTACACCTTC
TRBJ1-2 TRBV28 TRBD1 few CASSADRHGYTF TGTGCCAGCAGTGCGGACAGGCATGGCTACACCTTC
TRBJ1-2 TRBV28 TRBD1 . CASSLGTARGYTF TGTGCCAGCAGTTTGGGGACAGCCCGAGGCTACACCTTC
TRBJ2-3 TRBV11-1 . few CASSLGLEQNTQYF TGTGCCAGCAGCTTAGGTCTAGAGCAAAATACGCAGTATTTT
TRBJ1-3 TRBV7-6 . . CASSPNGGAGVNTIYF TGTGCCAGCAGCCCCAATGGGGGGGCAGGGGTAAACACCATATATTTT
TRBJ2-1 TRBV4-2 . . CASSQDSLNEQFF TGTGCCAGCAGCCAAGATAGCTTAAATGAGCAGTTCTTC
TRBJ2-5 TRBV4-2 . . CASSQDWGYEETQYF TGTGCCAGCAGCCAAGATTGGGGGTATGAAGAGACCCAGTACTTC
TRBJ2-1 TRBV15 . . CATSRAGRSYNEQFF TGTGCCACCAGCAGAGCGGGGCGCTCCTACAATGAGCAGTTCTTC
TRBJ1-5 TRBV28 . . CASQTARDWQPQHF TGTGCCAGCCAGACCGCCCGGGATTGGCAGCCCCAGCATTTT
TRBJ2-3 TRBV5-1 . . CASRRTLGTDTQYF TGCGCCAGCCGAAGGACTCTGGGCACAGATACGCAGTATTTT
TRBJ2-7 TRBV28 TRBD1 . CASRQGVHEQYF TGTGCCAGCAGGCAGGGGGTCCACGAGCAGTACTTC
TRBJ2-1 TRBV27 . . CASKGRERHNEQFF TGTGCCAGCAAAGGGCGGGAACGGCACAATGAGCAGTTCTTC
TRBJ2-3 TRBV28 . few CASSFEPNRTPRGEDTQYF TGTGCCAGCAGTTTTGAGCCAAACCGTACCCCGAGAGGTGAAGATACGCAGTATTTT
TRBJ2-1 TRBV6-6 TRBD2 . CASSYIAGGPREQFF TGTGCCAGCAGTTACATAGCGGGAGGGCCGCGGGAGCAGTTCTTC
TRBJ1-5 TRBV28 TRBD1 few CASSPGRKGAGQPQHF TGTGCCAGCAGTCCCGGACGTAAGGGGGCAGGCCAGCCCCAGCATTTT
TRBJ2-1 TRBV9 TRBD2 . CASSVAEASGRWNEQFF TGTGCCAGCAGCGTAGCTGAGGCTAGCGGGAGGTGGAATGAGCAGTTCTTC
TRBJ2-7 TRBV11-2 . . CASSHGISYEQYF TGTGCCAGCAGCCACGGGATTTCCTACGAGCAGTACTTC
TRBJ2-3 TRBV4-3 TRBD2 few CASSANGGAGGTDTQYF TGCGCCAGCAGCGCAAACGGCGGAGCGGGGGGCACAGATACGCAGTATTTT
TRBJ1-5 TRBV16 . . CASSQSWDNQPQHF TGTGCCAGCAGCCAATCGTGGGACAATCAGCCCCAGCATTTT
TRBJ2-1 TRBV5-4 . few CASSFDSYNEQFF TGTGCCAGCAGCTTTGACAGCTACAATGAGCAGTTCTTC
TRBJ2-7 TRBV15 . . CATSRLDLKQYF TGTGCCACCAGCAGACTGGACCTCAAGCAGTACTTC
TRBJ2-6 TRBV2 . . CARRYSGANVLTF TGTGCCAGGCGATACTCTGGGGCCAACGTCCTGACTTTC
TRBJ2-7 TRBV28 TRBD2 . CASSPSSSGSYEQYF TGTGCCAGCAGTCCCTCCTCTAGCGGGAGTTACGAGCAGTACTTC
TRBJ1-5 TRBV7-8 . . CASSLAPRGQESNQPQHF TGTGCCAGCAGCTTAGCGCCCCGGGGCCAGGAAAGCAATCAGCCCCAGCATTTT
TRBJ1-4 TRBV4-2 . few CASSQEGQGREKLFF TGTGCCAGCAGCCAAGAGGGACAAGGACGGGAAAAACTGTTTTTT
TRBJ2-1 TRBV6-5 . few CASSPGTSHGNEQFF TGTGCCAGCAGTCCCGGGACTTCCCACGGCAATGAGCAGTTCTTC
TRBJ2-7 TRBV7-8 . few CASSLGVLGVGYEQYF TGTGCCAGCAGCTTAGGGGTCTTAGGAGTAGGGTACGAGCAGTACTTC
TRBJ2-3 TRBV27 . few CASSFGATSTRNTQYF TGTGCCAGCAGTTTCGGGGCAACCTCGACCCGGAATACGCAGTATTTT
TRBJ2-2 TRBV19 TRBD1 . CASSIQGAFTGELFF TGTGCCAGTAGTATCCAGGGGGCGTTCACCGGGGAGCTGTTTTTT
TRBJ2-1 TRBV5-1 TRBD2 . CASSSGTSGSGNEQFF TGCGCCAGCAGCTCCGGGACTAGCGGGAGTGGGAATGAGCAGTTCTTC
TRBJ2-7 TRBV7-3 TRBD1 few CASSQAGGDYEQYF TGTGCCAGCAGCCAAGCAGGGGGTGACTACGAGCAGTACTTC
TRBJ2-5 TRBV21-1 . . CASSKPGQWVETQYF TGTGCCAGCAGCAAACCAGGCCAGTGGGTAGAGACCCAGTACTTC
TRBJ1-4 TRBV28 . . CASSPAGLEGEEKLFF TGTGCCAGCAGTCCTGCGGGTCTTGAGGGTGAGGAAAAACTGTTTTTT
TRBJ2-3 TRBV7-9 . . CASSSIRGSSTDTQYF TGTGCCAGCAGCAGTATACGTGGGAGTAGCACAGATACGCAGTATTTT